This entry is about one TCR beta chain. Its matching antigen is unknown. Sequencing was performed with immunoSEQ multiplex PCR; in TCRdb, only in-frame clones are kept and a portion is missing. This table holds approximately 82,000 clones, about 94% found once. Second-dose intervals of approximately 4 or approximately 12 weeks were pooled. This sample was taken from a study of T cell responses to AZD1222 COVID-19 vaccine. Study conclusions and caveats: A mostly white British donor set with more females was recruited, and clonal diversity was possibly underestimated. The breadth and depth of Spike-specific TCRs increased once two AZD1222 doses had been given. As reported, nearly half of all spike-specific TCRs target variant regions that are unmutated.

The sequence was collected from an adult who received the AZD1222 COVID-19 vaccine. This material consisted of peripheral blood, taken 28 days after the second AZD1222 dose.

The CDR3 region has the DNA TGTGCCAGCAGCCCGCTGGGACTCGCTGAAGCTTTCTTT. Translated: CASSPLGLAEAFF. J is TRBJ1-1 and V is TRBV11-3, with a possible D match to TRBD1 (5 bases). V was clipped by 5 bases and J by 6 bases, with 13 bases between them. CDR1 is SGHNT and CDR2 is YENEEA in the germline V gene. The CDR3 is 13 amino acids.